This TCR beta chain comes out of a study of blood T cells in healthy people across ages. Overall study results and limits: Fewer expanded clones and more diversity marked long-lived versus aged donors.

The germline V gene has CDR1 DFQATT and CDR2 SNEGSKA (reference sequence). Trimming shortened V by 4 bases and J by 2 bases, and 6 bases separated the two germline ends. The CDR3 totals 11 residues. For the second PCR, which ran for roughly 6 to 12 cycles, a sample-barcoded 5' primer and a J-beta primer mix were used. TCRdb analysed the 5' RACE reads with MiXCR anew, one entry per CDR3 protein. Among about 1.1 million distinct CDR3 sequences listed, around two fifths were seen once. This clonotype was observed a few times. The antigen is unknown. The chain carries TRBV20-1 and TRBJ2-7, with unresolved D. The sample was blood. The source is a man between 18 and 35 years old in good health. In DNA form, the CDR3 reads TGCAGTGCTACTAAAACCTACGAGCAGTACTTC. Encoded protein: CSATKTYEQYF.